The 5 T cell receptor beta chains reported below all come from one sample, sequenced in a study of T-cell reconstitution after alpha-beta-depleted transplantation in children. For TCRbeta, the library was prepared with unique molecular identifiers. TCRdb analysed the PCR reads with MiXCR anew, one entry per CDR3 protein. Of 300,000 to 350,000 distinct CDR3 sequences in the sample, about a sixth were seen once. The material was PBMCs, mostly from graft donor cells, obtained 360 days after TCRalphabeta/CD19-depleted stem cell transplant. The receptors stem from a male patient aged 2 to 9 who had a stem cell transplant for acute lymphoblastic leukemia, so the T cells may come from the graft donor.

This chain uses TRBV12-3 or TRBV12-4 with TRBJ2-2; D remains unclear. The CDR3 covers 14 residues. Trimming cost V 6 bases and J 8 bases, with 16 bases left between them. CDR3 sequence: CASSLGRRWGELFF. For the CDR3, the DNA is TGTGCCAGCAGCCTTGGGCGGCGGTGGGGGGAGCTGTTTTTT.

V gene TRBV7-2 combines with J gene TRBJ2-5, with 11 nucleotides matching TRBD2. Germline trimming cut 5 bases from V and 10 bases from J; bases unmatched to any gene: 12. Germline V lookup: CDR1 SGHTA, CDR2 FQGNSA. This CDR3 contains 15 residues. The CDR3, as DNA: TGTGCCAGCAGCCCCACTAATATAGCGGGAGGGAACCAGTACTTC. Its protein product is CASSPTNIAGGNQYF.

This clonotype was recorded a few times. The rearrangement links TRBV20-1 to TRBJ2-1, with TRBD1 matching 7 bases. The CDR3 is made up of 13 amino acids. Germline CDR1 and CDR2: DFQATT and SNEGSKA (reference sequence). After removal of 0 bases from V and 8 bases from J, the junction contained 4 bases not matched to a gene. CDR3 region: CSAREFRGYEQFF. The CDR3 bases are TGCAGTGCTAGAGAGTTCAGGGGGTATGAGCAGTTCTTC.

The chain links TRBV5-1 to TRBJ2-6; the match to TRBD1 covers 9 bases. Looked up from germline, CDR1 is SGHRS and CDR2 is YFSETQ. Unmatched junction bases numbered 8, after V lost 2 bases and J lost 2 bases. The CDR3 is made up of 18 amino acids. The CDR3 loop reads CASSFQGQGNTGANVLTF. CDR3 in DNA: TGCGCCAGCAGCTTCCAGGGACAGGGCAACACTGGGGCCAACGTCCTGACTTTC.

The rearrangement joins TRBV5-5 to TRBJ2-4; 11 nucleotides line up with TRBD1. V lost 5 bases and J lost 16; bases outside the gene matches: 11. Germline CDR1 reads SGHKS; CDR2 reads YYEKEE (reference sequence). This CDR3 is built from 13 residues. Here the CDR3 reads CASSYGTGGVSYF. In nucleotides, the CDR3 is TGTGCCAGCAGTTACGGGACAGGGGGGGTTAGCTACTTC. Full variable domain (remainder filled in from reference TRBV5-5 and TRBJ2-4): DAGVTQSPTHLIKTRGQQVTLRCSPISGHKSVSWYQQVLGQGPQFIFQYYEKEERGRGNFPDRFSARQFPNYSSELNVNALLLGDSALYLCASSYGTGGVSYFGAGTRLSVL.